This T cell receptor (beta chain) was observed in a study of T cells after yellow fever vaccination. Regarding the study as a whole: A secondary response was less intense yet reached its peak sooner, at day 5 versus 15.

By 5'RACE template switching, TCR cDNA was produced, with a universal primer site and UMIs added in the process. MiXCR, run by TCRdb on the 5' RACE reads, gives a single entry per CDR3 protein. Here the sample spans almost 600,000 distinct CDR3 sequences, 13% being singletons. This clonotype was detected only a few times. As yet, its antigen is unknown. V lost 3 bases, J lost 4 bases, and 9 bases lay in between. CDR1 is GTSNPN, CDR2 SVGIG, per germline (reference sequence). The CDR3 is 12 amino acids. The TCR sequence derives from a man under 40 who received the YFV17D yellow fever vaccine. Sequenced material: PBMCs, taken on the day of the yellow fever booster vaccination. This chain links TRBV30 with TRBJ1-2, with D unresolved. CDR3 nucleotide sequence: TGTGCCTGGAGCGCTACAGTCTATGGCTACACCTTC. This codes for CAWSATVYGYTF.